These 16 T cell receptor beta chains came from one sample sequenced in a study of T cells in Graves' hyperthyroidism and ophthalmopathy. TCR beta CDR3 sequences were amplified from RNA transcripts. In the first-round RT-PCR of the TCR CDR3, the HTBI primer set was used. A single record per CDR3 protein comes from TCRdb applying MiXCR to the multiplex PCR reads. The sample has hundreds of thousands of distinct CDR3 sequences; 45% are singletons. Material for sequencing was peripheral blood or thyroid tissue (not recorded which). Receptors were obtained from an adult man with Graves' disease, either hyperthyroidism or ophthalmopathy (not recorded which).

This clonotype was seen a handful of times. The V gene is TRBV12-3 or TRBV12-4, the J gene TRBJ1-1; 7 nucleotides agree with TRBD1. This CDR3 region has 14 residues. Unmatched junction bases numbered 9, after V lost 7 bases and J lost 4 bases. As DNA, the CDR3 is TGTGCCAGCACCCTGATACAGGGGAGCACTGAAGCTTTCTTT. This sequence encodes CASTLIQGSTEAFF.

V usage is TRBV6-4 and J usage is TRBJ1-5, with TRBD1 as a possible D gene (5 bases). CDR3 size: 15 residues. Germline lookup yields CDR1 MRHNA and CDR2 SNTAGT. Trimming pared 0 bases from V and 9 bases from J, leaving 15 bases between. The CDR3 reads CASSDSVGRDRPQHF. The CDR3 DNA is TGTGCCAGCAGTGACTCGGTGGGGCGGGATCGGCCCCAGCATTTT.

As for this clonotype: A single base separates this from a much larger clone, so it may be a read error. The CDR3 coding sequence is TGTGCCATCGGGACAGTTTTCATGAACACTGAAACTTTCTTT. Its translation: CAIGTVFMNTETFF. V gene TRBV10-3 combines with J gene TRBJ1-1; 7 nucleotides agree with TRBD1. The CDR3 has 14 amino acids. Looked up from germline, CDR1 is ENHRY and CDR2 is SYGVKD.

Details on this clonotype: A much larger clone differs by one base, so this may be a read error. This sequence joins TRBV24-1 and TRBJ2-5; 8 bases are a match to TRBD1. From germline, CDR1 is KGHDR and CDR2 SFDVKD. The CDR3 length is 18 residues. CDR3 sequence: CATSDRGTGGSKQGTQYF. CDR3 nucleotide sequence: TGTGCCACCAGTGATCGCGGGACAGGCGGCAGTAAACAAGGGACCCAGTACTTC.

The chain recombines TRBV5-6 with TRBJ1-1; 7 nucleotides agree with TRBD1. J lost 7 bases, V lost 0 bases, and 3 bases had no gene match. Germline V gene lookup returns CDR1 SGHDT and CDR2 YYEEEE. This CDR3 contains 13 residues. The CDR3 is CASSLGYRGEAFF. For the CDR3, the DNA is TGTGCCAGCAGCTTGGGGTACAGGGGTGAAGCTTTCTTT. The full variable domain, completed using reference TRBV5-6 and TRBJ1-1, is DAGVTQSPTHLIKTRGQQVTLRCSPKSGHDTVSWYQQALGQGPQFIFQYYEEEERQRGNFPDRFSGHQFPNYSSELNVNALLLGDSALYLCASSLGYRGEAFFGQGTRLTVV.

The rearrangement joins TRBV2 to TRBJ1-6, with a tentative D call TRBD1 (6 bases). The V gene's germline CDR1 is SNHLY and CDR2 FYNNEI. CDR3 length: 10 amino acids. V shed 4 bases and J shed 16 bases, with 8 bases lying between them. The CDR3 region has the DNA TGTGCCAGCAGTGGGACAGCGCTCCACTTT. It translates to CASSGTALHF.

This clonotype was seen repeatedly, ten times or more. J is TRBJ2-5 and V is TRBV7-2; a weak D match, TRBD2 (7 bases). The CDR3 has 12 amino acids. V was shortened by 7 bases and J by 5 bases, with 11 bases between the two germline ends. Germline V gene data show CDR1 as SGHTA and CDR2 as FQGNSA. The CDR3 is CASMGGLETQYF. CDR3 sequence (DNA): TGTGCCAGCATGGGGGGGCTGGAGACCCAGTACTTC.

The V and J genes are TRBV20-1 and TRBJ2-5, with 11 bases lining up with TRBD1. Germline-derived CDR1 and CDR2 are DFQATT and SNEGSKA (reference sequence). The CDR3 is 14 residues long. J was trimmed by 5 bases and V by 6 bases; bases with no gene match: 8. The CDR3, as DNA: TGCAGTGCCCAGGACAGGGGGCCGGCGGAGACCCAGTACTTC. Protein product: CSAQDRGPAETQYF.

This chain uses TRBV7-2 with TRBJ2-2; 7 nucleotides match TRBD1. V trimming: 5 bases; J trimming: 2 bases; junction bases outside the gene matches: 5. This CDR3 comprises 15 residues. The germline V gene encodes CDR1 SGHTA and CDR2 FQGNSA. CDR3 protein: CASSTRQGNTGELFF. DNA of the CDR3: TGTGCCAGCAGCACCCGACAGGGTAACACCGGGGAGCTGTTTTTT.

The table lists this clonotype with a few counts. J is TRBJ1-4 and V is TRBV11-2; D perhaps matches TRBD1 (5 bases). V lost 1 base, J lost 4 bases, and 19 bases lay in between. There are 18 residues in the CDR3. CDR1 and CDR2 (germline): SGHAT, FQNNGV. The CDR3 nucleotides read TGTGCCAGCAGCTTAGTAGTTGGGGCCGCAGGCTTTAATGAAAAACTGTTTTTT. Translation gives CASSLVVGAAGFNEKLFF.

As for this clonotype: At one boundary the junction diverges from the germline segment, which might be a read error. The chain joins TRBV13 to TRBJ1-3, with 9 bases identical to TRBD1. Per germline, CDR1 PRHDT and CDR2 FYEKMQ (reference sequence). The CDR3 spans 15 residues. The CDR3 is CASSAPGQGGNTIYF. CDR3 coding DNA: TGCGCCAGCAGCGCACCGGGACAGGGAGGGAACACCATATATTTT.

This clonotype appeared many times. The chain uses TRBV7-9 and TRBJ1-1; no definite D call. Deletions cut 0 bases from V and 0 bases from J, with 2 bases between. Looked up from germline, CDR1 is SEHNR and CDR2 is FQNEAQ (reference sequence). The CDR3 totals 13 residues. As DNA, the CDR3 is TGTGCCAGCAGCTTAGCGCTGAACACTGAAGCTTTCTTT. Translation: CASSLALNTEAFF.

This clonotype was seen only a few times. This chain joins TRBV7-2 and TRBJ1-2, with D tentatively TRBD1 (6 bases). Per germline, CDR1 SGHTA and CDR2 FQGNSA. This CDR3 is 15 amino acids long. Trimming left V 5 bases short and J 5 bases short, with 18 bases between. The CDR3 loop is CASSPGGGAMYGYTF. In nucleotides, the CDR3 is TGTGCCAGCAGCCCCGGGGGGGGGGCGATGTATGGCTACACCTTC.

As to this clonotype: This may come from a read error, since a much larger clone is one base off. This chain connects TRBV7-2 to TRBJ2-2, with unresolved D. CDR1 and CDR2 (germline): SGHTA, FQGNSA. The length of the CDR3 is 15 residues. Trimming removed 1 base at V and 3 bases at J, with 9 bases between. The CDR3 reads CASSLDESYTGELFF. CDR3 DNA: TGTGCCAGCAGCTTAGACGAGAGCTACACCGGGGAGCTGTTTTTT.

This clonotype was detected only a few times. The chain is built from TRBV6-6 and TRBJ2-6; D ambiguous. The CDR3 extends over 18 amino acids. The ends were cut back, 0 bases at V and 0 bases at J, with 12 bases in the middle. The germline V gene has CDR1 MNHNY and CDR2 SVGAGI (reference sequence). The CDR3 reads CASSYSGNLGSGANVLTF. DNA for the CDR3: TGTGCCAGCAGTTACTCAGGGAATTTAGGCTCTGGGGCCAACGTCCTGACTTTC.

This clonotype appeared many times. The rearrangement uses TRBV5-6 and TRBJ2-7; D is unresolved. V gave up 1 base and J gave up 4 bases, with 9 bases separating them. The CDR3 totals 13 residues. Per germline, CDR1 SGHDT and CDR2 YYEEEE. The CDR3: CASSLSGVYEQYF. In nucleotides, the CDR3 is TGTGCCAGCAGCTTGTCGGGTGTGTACGAGCAGTACTTC.